The 32 T cell receptor beta chains given below trace back to one sample, sequenced in a study of T cell repertoires in cytomegalovirus infection. TCRdb ran MiXCR on the reads and lists one entry per CDR3 protein. Of some 220,000 distinct CDR3 sequences listed, 6% to 8% are singletons. The sequenced material came from PBMCs. These receptors came from a human donor in good health (CMV status not recorded). Some clones in this sample may be carry-over from other donors' samples.

This clonotype was seen many times. The chain couples TRBV7-6 to TRBJ1-1; D is ambiguous. The CDR3 spans 12 residues. The ends were cut back, 1 base at V and 8 bases at J, with 8 bases in the middle. The germline gives CDR1 SGHVS, CDR2 FNYEAQ. CDR3 DNA: TGTGCCAGCAGCTTAGAGGAGGGCGAAGCTTTCTTT. Its protein is CASSLEEGEAFF.

In this sample, this clonotype turned up many times. This sequence joins TRBV6-1 and TRBJ2-7; 8 bases fit TRBD1. The CDR3 covers 14 residues. Germline CDR1 MNHNS, CDR2 SASEGT. J gave up 4 bases and V 6 bases, and 8 bases lay outside the gene matches. The CDR3 sequence is CASRLGTGPYEQYF. DNA of the CDR3: TGTGCCAGCAGGCTCGGGACAGGACCTTACGAGCAGTACTTC.

The chain employs TRBV4-3 and TRBJ1-5; D uncertain. CDR1 is LGHNA and CDR2 is YSLEER in the germline V gene. Trimming left V 1 base short and J 4 bases short, with 8 bases between. This CDR3 has 14 amino acids. The CDR3 bases are TGCGCCAGCAGCCAAGCGTTGAGGAATCAGCCCCAGCATTTT. Its protein product is CASSQALRNQPQHF.

In its sample, this clonotype was seen many times. The chain couples TRBV28 to TRBJ2-7; D may match TRBD1 or TRBD2 (7 bases each). CDR1 MDHEN and CDR2 SYDVKM come from the germline V gene. Trimming took off 3 bases at V and 8 bases at J, with 20 bases between the two ends. CDR3 length: 15 residues. The DNA for the CDR3 is TGTGCCAGCAGTTTGGGAGGGACAGCTCCTACGAAGCAGTACTTC. It yields the protein CASSLGGTAPTKQYF.

This clonotype was found many times. CDR3 nucleotide sequence: TGCGCCAGCAGTGGGTCGAGCGACGAGCAGTACTTC. As protein: CASSGSSDEQYF. The chain links TRBV10-2 to TRBJ2-7; D is uncertain. Germline CDR1 is WSHSY and CDR2 is SAAADI. V dropped 4 bases and J dropped 5 bases, with 9 bases sitting between them. The CDR3 consists of 12 residues.

This clonotype was seen ten or more times. The chain links TRBV12-3 or TRBV12-4 to TRBJ2-3; 16 nucleotides agree with TRBD2. The CDR3 sequence is 18 residues long. The J segment lost 4 bases and the V segment lost 1 base, leaving 5 bases of the junction unmatched. The CDR3 sequence: CASSLGTGTSGGADTQYF. DNA of the CDR3: TGTGCCAGCAGTTTAGGTACCGGGACTAGCGGGGGGGCAGATACGCAGTATTTT.

This clonotype was counted many times. V gene TRBV12-3 or TRBV12-4 combines with J gene TRBJ1-3, with a weak D call TRBD1 (5 bases). The CDR3 totals 15 residues. Trimming left V 8 bases short and J 0 bases short, with 14 bases between. The CDR3 nucleotides read TGTGCCAGCTTCCCGGGACGGTACTCTGGAAACACCATATATTTT. Translating gives CASFPGRYSGNTIYF.

This clonotype was seen repeatedly, ten times or more. V and J are TRBV7-2 and TRBJ2-4, with a tentative D call TRBD2 (7 bases). Trimming pared 5 bases from V and 0 bases from J, leaving 14 bases between. Germline V gene data show CDR1 as SGHTA and CDR2 as FQGNSA. This CDR3 spans 16 amino acids. The CDR3 nucleotides are TGTGCCAGCAGCCCAAGGGGGGGGCTAGCCAAAAACATTCAGTACTTC. Translation: CASSPRGGLAKNIQYF.

This clonotype was seen repeatedly, ten times or more. The J gene is TRBJ1-3, the V gene TRBV25-1, with D possibly TRBD1 on 5 matching bases. The germline V gene encodes CDR1 MGHDK and CDR2 SYGVNS. CDR3 size: 14 residues. Trimming shortened V by 8 bases and J by 1 base, and 12 bases separated the two germline ends. Written as DNA, the CDR3 is TGTGCCAGCGGAGGGACGGAATCTGGAAACACCATATATTTT. It translates to CASGGTESGNTIYF.

This clonotype has at least ten counts. The CDR3 protein is CASSHPNLYGYTF. CDR3 DNA: TGCGCCAGCAGCCATCCCAACCTCTATGGCTACACCTTC. This chain uses TRBV4-1 with TRBJ1-2; D is undetermined. V lost 3 bases, J lost 4 bases, and 9 bases lay in between. CDR3 length: 13 amino acids. CDR1 and CDR2 from the germline V gene are MGHRA and YSYEKL.

This clonotype appeared many times. The chain carries TRBV20-1 and TRBJ2-1, with 8 nucleotides matching TRBD2. This CDR3 is 19 amino acids long. Germline CDR1 DFQATT, CDR2 SNEGSKA (reference sequence). The V and J ends lost 0 bases and 4 bases, in that order; junction bases with no gene match: 17. The CDR3 spells CSARDILSVRGETYNEQFF. In DNA form, the CDR3 reads TGCAGTGCTAGAGATATATTGTCAGTGCGGGGGGAAACTTACAATGAGCAGTTCTTC.

This clonotype was seen repeatedly, ten times or more. The chain combines TRBV7-3 with TRBJ1-4; 8 nucleotides match TRBD1. V lost 5 bases, J lost 8 bases, and 7 bases stayed unmatched. CDR1 is SGHTA, CDR2 FQGTGA, per germline. CDR3 size: 14 residues. The CDR3 region is CASSQDRVGEKLFF. The CDR3 coding sequence is TGTGCCAGCAGCCAGGACAGGGTAGGCGAAAAACTGTTTTTT.

This clonotype was observed many times. The genes are TRBV12-3 or TRBV12-4 and TRBJ2-5, with TRBD1 matching 9 bases. V gave up 5 bases and J gave up 2 bases; unmatched junction bases: 12. CDR3 length: 17 amino acids. As DNA, the CDR3 is TGTGCCAGCAGTGGGTATAGGACAGGGGACTTACAAGAGACCCAGTACTTC. This sequence encodes CASSGYRTGDLQETQYF.

This clonotype was observed many times. V and J are TRBV7-2 and TRBJ1-5; D remains unclear. Looked up from germline, CDR1 is SGHTA and CDR2 is FQGNSA. Trimming cost V 1 base and J 0 bases, with 13 bases left between them. This CDR3 is 17 amino acids long. CDR3 residues: CASSLEFGLYSNQPQHF. The CDR3 DNA reads TGTGCCAGCAGCTTAGAATTCGGGTTGTATAGCAATCAGCCCCAGCATTTT.

This clonotype was counted ten times or more. This chain connects TRBV7-2 to TRBJ2-2; D remains unclear. Germline CDR1 SGHTA, CDR2 FQGNSA. V gave up 5 bases and J gave up 1 base, with 5 bases separating them. This CDR3 has 13 amino acids. The CDR3 DNA follows: TGTGCCAGCAGCCGCTGGAACACCGGGGAGCTGTTTTTT. Translation gives CASSRWNTGELFF.

This clonotype was detected ten times or more. The chain couples TRBV20-1 to TRBJ2-1; D gene unclear. This CDR3 is built from 16 residues. Trimming took 0 bases from V and 0 from J, leaving 12 bases between them. Germline CDR1 is DFQATT and CDR2 is SNEGSKA (reference sequence). The CDR3 here is CSARDQAAISYNEQFF. The CDR3 coding sequence is TGCAGTGCTAGAGATCAGGCGGCAATCTCCTACAATGAGCAGTTCTTC.

Many counts were recorded for this clonotype. This chain uses TRBV6-2 or TRBV6-3 with TRBJ2-5; the D is unclear. CDR1 and CDR2 from the germline V gene are MNHEY and SVGEGT. This CDR3 spans 11 amino acids. Trimming left V 0 bases short and J 5 bases short, with 1 base between. CDR3: CASSYSETQYF. The CDR3 coding sequence is TGTGCCAGCAGTTACTCTGAGACCCAGTACTTC.

The table lists this clonotype with many counts. This sequence joins TRBV7-2 and TRBJ1-5, with 8 bases aligning to TRBD1. The V gene end was trimmed by 4 bases and the J gene end by 5 bases; junction bases not matched to a gene: 4. The germline gives CDR1 SGHTA, CDR2 FQGNSA. CDR3 length: 14 residues. Written as DNA, the CDR3 is TGTGCCAGCAGCTCTCGGACAGGGTATCAGCCCCAGCATTTT. Residues: CASSSRTGYQPQHF. Drawing the rest from reference TRBV7-2 and TRBJ1-5, the complete variable domain is GAGVSQSPSNKVTEKGKDVELRCDPISGHTALYWYRQSLGQGLEFLIYFQGNSAPDKSGLPSDRFSAERTGGSVSTLTIQRTQQEDSAVYLCASSSRTGYQPQHFGDGTRLSIL.

V gene TRBV27 combines with J gene TRBJ2-1, with 8 bases aligning to TRBD2. The CDR3 consists of 14 residues. V lost 5 bases to trimming and J lost 7 bases; unmatched junction nucleotides: 7. CDR1 is MNHEY and CDR2 is SMNVEV in the germline V gene (reference sequence). CDR3 sequence (DNA): TGTGCCAGCAGTCCAATAGCGGGGATAAATGAGCAGTTCTTC. Translating gives CASSPIAGINEQFF.

At least ten counts were recorded for this clonotype. V usage is TRBV19 and J usage is TRBJ2-7, with TRBD2 matching over 8 bases. Unmatched junction bases numbered 5, after V lost 6 bases and J lost 4 bases. Germline CDR1 reads LNHDA; CDR2 reads SQIVND (reference sequence). The CDR3 length is 13 residues. CDR3 sequence reads: CASSVSGAYEQYF. The CDR3 nucleotides read TGTGCCAGTAGCGTTAGCGGGGCATACGAGCAGTACTTC.

The rearrangement links TRBV20-1 to TRBJ1-4, with TRBD1 as a possible D gene (5 bases). CDR1 is DFQATT, CDR2 SNEGSKA, per germline (reference sequence). The germline V and J ends were trimmed by 7 bases and 4 bases, with 13 bases remaining between them. The CDR3 has 13 residues. The chain's CDR3 is CSGGTGLNEKLFF. The CDR3, as DNA: TGCAGTGGAGGGACCGGCCTTAATGAAAAACTGTTTTTT.

The chain employs TRBV4-2 and TRBJ2-6, with D tentatively TRBD1 (5 bases). Per the germline V gene, CDR1 is LGHNA and CDR2 is YNFKEQ. Trimming stripped 0 bases from V and 2 bases from J, with 11 bases between. This CDR3 is built from 17 residues. The CDR3 nucleotides read TGTGCCAGCAGCCAAGAAGGAAAAGGGGCTGGGGCCAACGTCCTGACTTTC. Amino acids: CASSQEGKGAGANVLTF.

This clonotype was counted ten times or more. J is TRBJ1-1 and V is TRBV27; D ambiguous. Germline CDR1 MNHEY, CDR2 SMNVEV (reference sequence). CDR3 length: 13 residues. Deletions cut 4 bases from V and 10 bases from J, with 16 bases between. DNA for the CDR3: TGTGCCAGCAGTTCAGTTGGGATTTGGGGAGCTTTCTTT. This translates into CASSSVGIWGAFF.

The CDR3 sequence is CSAPGQGDTEAFF. The CDR3 bases are TGCAGTGCGCCGGGACAGGGGGACACTGAAGCTTTCTTT. The V gene is TRBV20-1, the J gene TRBJ1-1; 11 bases line up with TRBD1. Germline CDR1 is DFQATT and CDR2 is SNEGSKA (reference sequence). V lost 6 bases to trimming and J lost 3 bases; unmatched junction nucleotides: 3. The length of the CDR3 is 13 residues.

The CDR3 sequence: CASRTVNDHEQYF. DNA of the CDR3: TGTGCCAGCCGGACAGTTAATGACCACGAGCAGTACTTC. V usage is TRBV28 and J usage is TRBJ2-7, with a tentative D call TRBD1 (6 bases). The V gene's germline CDR1 is MDHEN and CDR2 SYDVKM. V lost 8 bases to trimming and J lost 5 bases, with 16 bases between them. The CDR3 spans 13 residues.

This clonotype was detected once. CDR3 residues: CSASSDSINSPLHF. In nucleotides, the CDR3 is TGCAGTGCTAGTTCCGACTCGATCAATTCACCCCTCCACTTT. The rearrangement links TRBV20-1 to TRBJ1-6; no clear D gene. V lost 3 bases and J lost 7, with 13 bases in between. This CDR3 is built from 14 residues. The germline V gene has CDR1 DFQATT and CDR2 SNEGSKA (reference sequence).

At least ten counts were recorded for this clonotype. The genes are TRBV19 and TRBJ2-7; a possible D gene is TRBD2 (5 bases). Trimming shortened V by 6 bases and J by 4 bases, and 19 bases separated the two germline ends. The CDR3 totals 15 residues. Germline values: CDR1 LNHDA, CDR2 SQIVND (reference sequence). CDR3 DNA sequence: TGTGCCAGTAGACCGACTGTGGAGGCGCCTTACGAGCAGTACTTC. Residues: CASRPTVEAPYEQYF. The variable domain in full, completed from reference TRBV19 and TRBJ2-7, reads DGGITQSPKYLFRKEGQNVTLSCEQNLNHDAMYWYRQDPGQGLRLIYYSQIVNDFQKGDIAEGYSVSREKKESFPLTVTSAQKNPTAFYLCASRPTVEAPYEQYFGPGTRLTVT.

This clonotype was found many times. V gene TRBV12-3 or TRBV12-4 combines with J gene TRBJ2-2; D unresolved. This CDR3 has 14 amino acids. The V and J ends lost 5 bases and 0 bases respectively, with 7 bases between them. CDR3 amino acids: CASSHHTNTGELFF. The CDR3 region has the DNA TGTGCCAGCAGTCACCACACGAACACCGGGGAGCTGTTTTTT.

In the case of this clonotype: Possible read error: a much larger clone is one base away. The gene calls are TRBV29-1 and TRBJ1-5, with D maybe TRBD1 (5 bases). The CDR3 totals 13 residues. Germline V gene lookup returns CDR1 SQVTM and CDR2 ANQGSEA. CDR3 sequence reads: CSVGETDNQLQHF. The CDR3 DNA sequence: TGCAGCGTTGGGGAGACAGATAATCAGCTCCAGCATTTT.

At least ten counts were recorded for this clonotype. This rearrangement joins TRBV7-2 to TRBJ1-1; 9 bases line up with TRBD1. The V and J ends lost 5 bases and 8 bases, in that order; junction bases with no gene match: 9. The germline gives CDR1 SGHTA, CDR2 FQGNSA. The CDR3 sequence is 14 residues long. CDR3 nucleotide sequence: TGTGCCAGCAGCATGCGCCGGGACAGGGACGAAGCTTTCTTT. Amino acids: CASSMRRDRDEAFF.

There are many counts of this clonotype. The J gene is TRBJ2-1, the V gene TRBV5-1; D assignment may be TRBD1 or TRBD2 (7 bases each). This CDR3 has 14 amino acids. V lost 2 bases and J 6 bases, leaving 12 bases between the germline ends. The germline V gene has CDR1 SGHRS and CDR2 YFSETQ. The CDR3 DNA is TGCGCCAGCAGCTTATGGGAGGGGGCCAATGAGCAGTTCTTC. It translates to CASSLWEGANEQFF.

To note about this clonotype: This could be a read error, since a much larger clone is one nucleotide away. The rearrangement links TRBV2 to TRBJ1-1; D remains unclear. Germline V gene sequence: CDR1 SNHLY, CDR2 FYNNEI. The CDR3 contains 13 residues. CDR3 sequence: CASSYSTNTESFF. As DNA, the CDR3 is TGTGCCAGCAGTTATTCAACGAACACTGAATCTTTCTTT.